A single sample gave rise to the 4 T cell receptor beta chains below, sequenced in a study of beta chain features in type 1 diabetes. The isolated RNA, all of it, was reverse transcribed, so expressed TCRB transcripts were what got sequenced. Method: immunoSEQ multiplex PCR; TCRdb's copy keeps in-frame clones and lacks some. The data hold 150,000 to 200,000 clones, with 6% to 9% observed a single time. Regarding the study as a whole: Shortening that was moderate but significant affected the TCRB CDR3s of Type 1 diabetes patients in all four CD4+ subsets.

These receptors have no known antigen. The specimen sequenced was central memory CD4+ T cells from blood. The source of these receptors is a man aged 18 to 30 with type 1 diabetes.

This clone appeared a few times. The chain joins TRBV10-3 to TRBJ1-1; D ambiguous. Germline values: CDR1 ENHRY, CDR2 SYGVKD. The CDR3 sequence is 11 residues long. The V end was cut by 4 bases, the J end by 7 bases, with 7 bases between. Here the CDR3 reads CAISASNEAFF. The CDR3 nucleotides are TGTGCCATCAGTGCCAGTAATGAAGCTTTCTTT.

A few counts support this clone. The V call is TRBV2, the J call TRBJ1-2, with D tentatively TRBD1 (6 bases). CDR1 and CDR2 (germline): SNHLY, FYNNEI. The CDR3 is made up of 13 amino acids. Trimming took off 5 bases at V and 4 bases at J, with 11 bases between the two ends. CDR3 amino acids: CASSPGQSYGYTF. The CDR3 DNA follows: TGTGCCAGCAGTCCCGGACAGTCCTATGGCTACACCTTC.

This clone was seen ten or more times. The rearrangement joins TRBV7-9 to TRBJ2-5; D is perhaps TRBD2 (5 bases). This CDR3 has 10 amino acids. Germline CDR1 and CDR2: SEHNR and FQNEAQ (reference sequence). V was shortened by 6 bases and J by 7 bases, with 6 bases between the two germline ends. For the CDR3, the DNA is TGTGCCAGCAGTGAGGGGACCCAGTACTTC. Protein product: CASSEGTQYF.

V gene TRBV5-4 combines with J gene TRBJ2-3; D perhaps matches TRBD1 (5 bases). Trimming pared 1 base from V and 2 bases from J, leaving 14 bases between. The germline V gene has CDR1 SGHNT and CDR2 YYREEE (reference sequence). The CDR3 is 16 amino acids. The CDR3 bases are TGTGCCAGCAGCTTGCGTTGGGGCGGAGACACAGATACGCAGTATTTT. This codes for CASSLRWGGDTDTQYF.